The 20 T cell receptor beta chains reported below all come from one sample, sequenced in a study of PD-1 blockade in classical Hodgkin lymphoma. Noted time point: cycle 4 day 1 (C4D1), after about 6 weeks of nivolumab. Each and every patient relapsed after autologous stem cell transplantation, and patients got differing brentuximab vedotin exposure. Generated by immunoSEQ multiplex PCR, the TCRdb table keeps only in-frame clones and is missing some. The repertoire holds about 25,000 clones, with around 68% as singletons. This sample comprised peripheral blood mononuclear cells (PBMCs), obtained before the fourth cycle of nivolumab. All receptors come from a human donor with classical Hodgkin lymphoma.

The gene calls are TRBV4-2 and TRBJ2-5, with D possibly being TRBD2 (5 bases). The CDR3 has 15 residues. Germline CDR1 LGHNA, CDR2 YNFKEQ. Trimming cost V 0 bases and J 3 bases, with 11 bases left between them. CDR3 in amino acids: CASSQEGAGKETQYF. In nucleotides, the CDR3 is TGTGCCAGCAGCCAAGAGGGCGCGGGTAAAGAGACCCAGTACTTC.

The rearrangement links TRBV27 to TRBJ2-1; D gene uncertain. V was clipped by 4 bases and J by 2 bases, with 12 bases between them. This CDR3 region has 15 residues. CDR1 and CDR2 from the germline V gene are MNHEY and SMNVEV (reference sequence). The CDR3 DNA reads TGTGCCAGCAGTTGGACGGCTACCACCTACAATGAGCAGTTCTTC. This encodes CASSWTATTYNEQFF.

This chain joins TRBV5-4 and TRBJ2-1; 7 positions match TRBD1. CDR1 and CDR2 from the germline V gene are SGHNT and YYREEE (reference sequence). This CDR3 spans 16 amino acids. Unmatched junction bases numbered 10, after V lost 2 bases and J lost 5 bases. CDR3 sequence reads: CASSFAPGQPNNEQFF. The CDR3 DNA reads as TGTGCCAGCAGCTTCGCACCGGGACAGCCAAACAATGAGCAGTTCTTC.

The table lists this clone with a few counts. The chain couples TRBV19 to TRBJ2-2; the D is unclear. V was cut by 7 bases and J by 2 bases, with 8 bases left in between. This CDR3 is built from 13 residues. The germline V gene encodes CDR1 LNHDA and CDR2 SQIVND (reference sequence). CDR3 residues: CASIKANTGELFF. For the CDR3, the DNA is TGTGCCAGTATTAAGGCCAACACCGGGGAGCTGTTTTTT.

The V call is TRBV4-3, the J call TRBJ1-1; D is unclear. This CDR3 is 18 amino acids long. CDR1 LGHNA and CDR2 YSLEER come from the germline V gene. V was trimmed by 0 bases and J by 4 bases, leaving 21 bases between them. As DNA, the CDR3 is TGCGCCAGCAGCCAAGATCGTACTAAATGGGAGGGAGGCACTGAAGCTTTCTTT. Protein product: CASSQDRTKWEGGTEAFF.

This rearrangement joins TRBV5-4 to TRBJ1-2, with D maybe TRBD1 (5 bases). Germline-derived CDR1 and CDR2 are SGHNT and YYREEE (reference sequence). The CDR3 length is 13 residues. Trimming left V 0 bases short and J 8 bases short, with 11 bases between. This chain's CDR3 is CASSLGGEVGYTF. CDR3 nucleotides: TGTGCCAGCAGCTTGGGAGGGGAAGTAGGCTACACCTTC. The variable domain in full, completed from reference TRBV5-4 and TRBJ1-2, reads ETGVTQSPTHLIKTRGQQVTLRCSSQSGHNTVSWYQQALGQGPQFIFQYYREEENGRGNFPPRFSGLQFPNYSSELNVNALELDDSALYLCASSLGGEVGYTFGSGTRLTVV.

The V and J genes are TRBV28 and TRBJ2-3; possible D gene TRBD2, 6 bases. Trimming shortened V by 3 bases and J by 2 bases, and 9 bases separated the two germline ends. The CDR3 has 14 residues. Per the germline V gene, CDR1 is MDHEN and CDR2 is SYDVKM. This chain's CDR3 is CASSLGDFTDTQYF. CDR3 in DNA: TGTGCCAGCAGTTTGGGGGACTTCACAGATACGCAGTATTTT.

V gene TRBV10-3 combines with J gene TRBJ2-3, with D tentatively TRBD1 (6 bases). Germline V gives CDR1 ENHRY, CDR2 SYGVKD. The V and J ends lost 2 bases and 4 bases respectively, with 13 bases between them. CDR3 length: 15 residues. Here the CDR3 reads CAISEGQGTSDTQYF. The CDR3, as DNA: TGTGCCATCAGTGAGGGCCAGGGGACGTCAGATACGCAGTATTTT.

The rearrangement joins TRBV9 to TRBJ1-1; 10 bases align to TRBD1. The V gene end was trimmed by 2 bases and the J gene end by 5 bases; junction bases not matched to a gene: 3. The CDR3 loop spans 14 amino acids. The V gene's germline CDR1 is SGDLS and CDR2 YYNGEE. CDR3 sequence reads: CASSVGGQGTEAFF. DNA of the CDR3: TGTGCCAGCAGCGTGGGGGGACAGGGGACTGAAGCTTTCTTT.

V gene TRBV6-1 combines with J gene TRBJ2-7, with D unresolved. The CDR3 extends over 13 amino acids. Germline CDR1 and CDR2: MNHNS and SASEGT. The V end was cut by 2 bases, the J end by 2 bases, with 7 bases between. The CDR3 nucleotides are TGTGCCAGCAGTGAAAGAAAGCCCTACGAGCAGTACGTC. Translated: CASSERKPYEQYV.

V is TRBV7-2 and J is TRBJ2-7, with D unresolved. In germline, CDR1 is SGHTA, CDR2 FQGNSA. The CDR3 runs 14 residues. Trimming removed 1 base at V and 4 bases at J, with 11 bases between. The CDR3 sequence is CASSLGPTSYEQYV. In DNA form, the CDR3 reads TGTGCCAGCAGCTTAGGCCCAACTTCTTACGAGCAGTACGTC.

This clone was recorded once. The chain combines TRBV29-1 with TRBJ2-7; weak D call: TRBD2 (5 bases). The V and J ends lost 4 bases and 6 bases respectively, with 10 bases between them. Germline V gene data show CDR1 as SQVTM and CDR2 as ANQGSEA. This CDR3 contains 11 residues. The DNA of the CDR3 is TGCAGCGTTGCCCCGGGGTCCGAGCAGTACTTC. It yields the protein CSVAPGSEQYF.

The chain uses TRBV13 and TRBJ2-3; 12 nucleotides agree with TRBD1. CDR3 length: 17 amino acids. V dropped 5 bases and J dropped 3; count of bases not matched to a gene: 9. From germline, CDR1 is PRHDT and CDR2 FYEKMQ (reference sequence). The CDR3 loop reads CASSPGTGGVRTDTQYF. The DNA of the CDR3 is TGTGCCAGCAGCCCCGGGACAGGGGGCGTTCGGACAGATACGCAGTATTTT.

CDR3 amino acids: CASSLGGGLREQFF. The CDR3 nucleotides are TGTGCCAGCAGCTTAGGCGGGGGCTTGCGTGAGCAGTTCTTC. J is TRBJ2-1 and V is TRBV7-9, with D possibly TRBD2 on 7 matching bases. The CDR3 loop spans 14 amino acids. The germline V and J ends were trimmed by 1 base and 9 bases, with 13 bases remaining between them. The germline gives CDR1 SEHNR, CDR2 FQNEAQ (reference sequence).

The CDR3 is CASSRDPQGNNQPQHF. As DNA, the CDR3 is TGCGCCAGCAGCAGGGATCCTCAGGGGAACAATCAGCCCCAGCATTTT. The V and J genes are TRBV5-1 and TRBJ1-5; D may be TRBD1 (6 bases). The CDR3 contains 16 residues. Germline values: CDR1 SGHRS, CDR2 YFSETQ. V dropped 4 bases and J dropped 3 bases, with 17 bases sitting between them.

The chain has TRBV6-5 and TRBJ1-6; the match to TRBD1 covers 7 bases. Germline V gene sequence: CDR1 MNHEY, CDR2 SVGAGI. V shed 2 bases, J shed 4 bases, and the junction held 5 bases outside the gene matches. The CDR3 runs 16 residues. The CDR3: CASSYTRQGYNSPLHF. CDR3 bases: TGTGCCAGCAGTTACACCCGACAGGGATATAATTCACCCCTCCACTTT.

V gene TRBV28 combines with J gene TRBJ1-5; no firm D call. The germline CDR1 and CDR2 sequences are MDHEN and SYDVKM. V was cut by 4 bases and J by 7 bases, with 14 bases left in between. The CDR3 totals 14 residues. For the CDR3, the DNA is TGTGCCAGCAGTTCCCCGGGATCTTCACAGCCCCAGCATTTT. Protein product: CASSSPGSSQPQHF.

This clone was counted between two and nine times. The chain carries TRBV5-4 and TRBJ1-2; 8 bases fit TRBD1. The CDR3 is made up of 14 amino acids. CDR1 and CDR2 from the germline V gene are SGHNT and YYREEE (reference sequence). Trimming cost V 4 bases and J 1 base; bases outside gene matches: 3. CDR3: CASSAGQDNYGYTF. The CDR3 DNA reads as TGTGCCAGCAGCGCGGGACAGGATAACTATGGCTACACCTTC.

The genes are TRBV7-6 and TRBJ2-7, with 8 bases matching TRBD1. Germline V gene lookup returns CDR1 SGHVS and CDR2 FNYEAQ. The CDR3 is 13 amino acids. V shed 5 bases and J 3 bases; nucleotides not matched to a gene: 3. The CDR3 nucleotides read TGTGCCAGCAGCCGGACAGGGAGCTACGAGCAGTACTTC. Its translation is CASSRTGSYEQYF.

This rearrangement joins TRBV6-6 to TRBJ2-1, with no clear D. The germline CDR1 and CDR2 sequences are MNHNY and SVGAGI (reference sequence). The CDR3 covers 14 residues. Trimming shortened V by 8 bases and J by 4 bases, and 15 bases separated the two germline ends. CDR3 nucleotide sequence: TGTGCCAGCGGCCGGGCGGACGGGTACAATGAGCAGTTCTTC. Amino acid sequence: CASGRADGYNEQFF.